This T cell receptor beta chain was identified during a study of T cells after somatic rescue of genetic block. V lost 5 bases and J lost 0, with 17 bases in between. Germline V gene data show CDR1 as LGHNA and CDR2 as YNFKEQ. The CDR3 consists of 17 residues. Measured with immunoSEQ multiplex PCR; TCRdb has only the in-frame clones, and not every one. The data show roughly 15,000 clones, 65% to 85% seen once. V gene TRBV4-2 combines with J gene TRBJ2-1; perhaps TRBD2 as D (6 bases). The origin of this receptor is a boy aged 10-17 years. Sequenced input: peripheral blood mononuclear cells (PBMCs). The CDR3: CASSSSGAGTSYNEQFF. CDR3 sequence (DNA): TGTGCCAGCAGCTCCTCCGGGGCGGGGACCTCCTACAATGAGCAGTTCTTC.